The 9 T cell receptor beta chains listed next were all sequenced from one sample in a study of blood T cells in healthy people across ages. Next came a second PCR, run for about 6 to 12 cycles, which used a sample-barcoded 5' primer along with a J-beta primer mix. TCRdb itself ran the 5' RACE reads through MiXCR, one entry per CDR3 protein. This table holds around 800,000 distinct CDR3 sequences, roughly 53% found once. The specimen sequenced was blood. Receptors were obtained from a man older than 75 in good health.

The chain carries TRBV27 and TRBJ2-5; possible D gene TRBD1, 6 bases. TRBJ2-7 explains the end of the DNA better; the J call may be wrong. Germline V CDR1 and CDR2: MNHEY, SMNVEV (reference sequence). There are 14 residues in the CDR3. CDR3 coding DNA: TGTGCCAGCAGTTTCCGGACAGCCTCCTACGAGCAGTACTTC. Its protein is CASSFRTASYEQYF.

This clonotype has a single count. The rearrangement uses TRBV20-1 and TRBJ2-3; 7 bases map to TRBD2. The CDR3 is 15 residues long. CDR1 DFQATT and CDR2 SNEGSKA come from the germline V gene (reference sequence). V dropped 2 bases and J dropped 0; count of bases not matched to a gene: 5. CDR3 DNA sequence: TGCAGTGCTAGAAGAGCTAGCGGTAGCACAGATACGCAGTATTTT. Encoded protein: CSARRASGSTDTQYF.

This clonotype was seen only a few times. The chain joins TRBV28 to TRBJ2-6, with unresolved D. Germline CDR1 reads MDHEN; CDR2 reads SYDVKM. The germline V and J ends were trimmed by 5 bases and 0 bases, with 14 bases remaining between them. This CDR3 has 17 amino acids. The CDR3 bases are TGTGCCAGCAGTAGATCCCGACGGACCTCTGGGGCCAACGTCCTGACTTTC. Translation: CASSRSRRTSGANVLTF.

J is TRBJ1-2 and V is TRBV3-1, with TRBD1 matching 8 bases. The CDR3 is 14 residues long. Germline V gives CDR1 LGHDT, CDR2 YNNKEL (reference sequence). J gave up 3 bases and V 5 bases, and 5 bases lay outside the gene matches. The CDR3 region has the DNA TGTGCCAGCAGCGGGGCAGGGGGCTACTATGGCTACACCTTC. Translated: CASSGAGGYYGYTF.

This clonotype was detected a few times. The chain carries TRBV5-1 and TRBJ2-5, with D unclear. The J call could be wrong; TRBJ2-7 is a better fit for the DNA end. CDR3 length: 13 residues. Germline V gene data show CDR1 as SGHRS and CDR2 as YFSETQ. The CDR3 DNA sequence: TGCGCCAGCAGCTCCCTCCTCCGTGGCGAGCAGTACTTC. Encoded protein: CASSSLLRGEQYF.

V usage is TRBV14 and J usage is TRBJ2-1; D gene ambiguous. V shed 4 bases and J shed 9 bases, with 13 bases lying between them. CDR3 length: 13 amino acids. Germline CDR1 is SGHDN and CDR2 is FVKESK. The CDR3 DNA is TGTGCCAGCAGCCCCGAGGTGTTTGCTGAGCAGTTCTTC. Its protein product is CASSPEVFAEQFF.

The genes are TRBV20-1 and TRBJ2-7; 7 bases fit TRBD2. With the DNA end fitting TRBJ2-5 better, the J assignment may be wrong. The CDR3 length is 12 residues. Germline V gene lookup returns CDR1 DFQATT and CDR2 SNEGSKA (reference sequence). The CDR3 nucleotides read TGCAGTGCTAGATCGGGAGGCGAGACCCAGTACTTC. Encoded protein: CSARSGGETQYF.

The CDR3, as DNA: TGCAGTGCTAGTGGCGGGAGGCCTTCCTACGAGCAGTACTTC. It specifies CSASGGRPSYEQYF. The chain uses TRBV20-1 and TRBJ2-7; TRBD2 agrees at 8 bases. Germline V gene sequence: CDR1 DFQATT, CDR2 SNEGSKA (reference sequence). The V segment lost 3 bases and the J segment 1 base; nucleotides outside the gene matches: 5. The CDR3 sequence is 14 residues long.

This clonotype was seen only a few times. V and J are TRBV7-2 and TRBJ2-5; the D gene is possibly TRBD2 (6 bases). Germline CDR1 SGHTA, CDR2 FQGNSA. The CDR3 has 15 residues. V was clipped by 0 bases and J by 6 bases, with 14 bases between them. The CDR3 loop is CASSLAPGEGKTQYF. CDR3 bases: TGTGCCAGCAGCTTAGCGCCGGGAGAGGGGAAGACCCAGTACTTC.